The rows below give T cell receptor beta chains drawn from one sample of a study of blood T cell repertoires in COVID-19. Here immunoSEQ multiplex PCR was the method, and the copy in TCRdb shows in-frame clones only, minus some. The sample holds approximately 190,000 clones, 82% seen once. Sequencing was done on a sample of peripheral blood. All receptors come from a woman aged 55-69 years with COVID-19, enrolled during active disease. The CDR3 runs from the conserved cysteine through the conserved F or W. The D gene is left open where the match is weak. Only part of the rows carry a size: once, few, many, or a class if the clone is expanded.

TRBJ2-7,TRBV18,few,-,TGTGCCAGCTCACCACCGAGAGACAATTACGAGCAGTACTTC,CASSPPRDNYEQYF
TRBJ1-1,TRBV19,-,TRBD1,TGTGCCAGTAGTTTACGACAGGGGGCAGCGAGCACTGAAGCTTTCTTT,CASSLRQGAASTEAFF
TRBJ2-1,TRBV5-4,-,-,TGTGCCAGCAGCTTGGGAGGCGGGACCTACAATGAGCAGTTCTTC,CASSLGGGTYNEQFF
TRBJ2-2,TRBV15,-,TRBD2,TGTGCCACCAGCAGGACTACCGGGGCTAGCGGGGTTGGGACCGGGGAGCTGTTTTTT,CATSRTTGASGVGTGELFF
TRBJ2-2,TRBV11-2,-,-,TGTGCCAGCAGCCCAAGGGGGGACAGGAACACCGGGGAGCTGTTTTTT,CASSPRGDRNTGELFF
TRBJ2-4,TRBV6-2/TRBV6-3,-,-,TGTGCCAGCAGTTACTCCTTGGGGTTTTCGGGTTACAGGGTAGCCAAAAACATTCAGTACTTC,CASSYSLGFSGYRVAKNIQYF
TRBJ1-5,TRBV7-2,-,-,TGTGCCAGCAGCCGGACGCGGGGTCAGCCCCAGCATTTT,CASSRTRGQPQHF
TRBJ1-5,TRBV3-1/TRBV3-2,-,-,TGTGCCAGCAGCCAAACAGGGCGCAATCAGCCCCAGCATTTT,CASSQTGRNQPQHF
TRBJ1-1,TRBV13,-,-,TGTGCCAGCAGCTTCGGGGGTCTGAACACTGAAGCTTTCTTT,CASSFGGLNTEAFF
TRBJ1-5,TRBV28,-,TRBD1,TGTGCCAGCAGGCAACCGGGACAGGTCAATCAGCCCCAGCATTTT,CASRQPGQVNQPQHF
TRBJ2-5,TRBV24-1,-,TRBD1,TGTGCCACCAGCCAACCGGGACAGGGGGCTTCAGAGACCCAGTACTTC,CATSQPGQGASETQYF
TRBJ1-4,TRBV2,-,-,TGTGCCAGCAGAATTGAGACCTCGGGGACTAATGAAAAACTGTTTTTT,CASRIETSGTNEKLFF
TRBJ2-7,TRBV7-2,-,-,TGTGCCAGCAGCTCCCAGACTAGTTACGAGCAGTACTTC,CASSSQTSYEQYF
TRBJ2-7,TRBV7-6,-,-,TGTGCCAGCAGCTTACACCAACCGGGAGTCTTGTTCGACGAGCAGTACTTC,CASSLHQPGVLFDEQYF
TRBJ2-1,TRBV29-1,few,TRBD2,TGCAGCGGAGGGGCTAGCGGGAGGGCAATCTTC,CSGGASGRAIF
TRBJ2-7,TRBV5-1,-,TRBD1,TGCGCCAGCAGCTTGGTGGGACAGGGTACCCACGAGCAGTACTTC,CASSLVGQGTHEQYF
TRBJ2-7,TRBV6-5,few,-,TGTGCCAGCAGCAGGACAGACCTATCCTACGAGCAGTACTTC,CASSRTDLSYEQYF
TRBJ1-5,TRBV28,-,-,TGTGCCAGCAGTTTATATGTTGGGGCCGGAAATCAGCCCCAGCATTTT,CASSLYVGAGNQPQHF
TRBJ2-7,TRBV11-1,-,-,TGTGCCAGCAGCTTTGGTGTACCTGACACCTACGAGCAGTACTTC,CASSFGVPDTYEQYF
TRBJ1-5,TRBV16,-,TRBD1,TGTGCCAGCAGCCCATTGGGACAGGGCGAGCCAATTCGTAGCAATCAGCCCCAGCATTTT,CASSPLGQGEPIRSNQPQHF
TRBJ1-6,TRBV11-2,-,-,TGTGCCAGCAGCCACACAGGGAGAGATTGGACTAATTCACCCCTCCACTTT,CASSHTGRDWTNSPLHF
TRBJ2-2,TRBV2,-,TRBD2,TGTGCCAGCAGCCCCATTGGACTAGAGGCCGGGGAGCTGTTTTTT,CASSPIGLEAGELFF
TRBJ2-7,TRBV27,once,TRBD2,TGTGCCAGCAGCCCCGTGACTAGCGGGCAGGGCGAGCAGTACTTC,CASSPVTSGQGEQYF
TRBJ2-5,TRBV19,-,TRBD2,TGTGCCAGTAGGGGGAGGGCAGAAGAGACCCAGTACTTC,CASRGRAEETQYF
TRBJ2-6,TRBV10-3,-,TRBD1,TGTGCCATCAGTCTTGGGGACAGGGGAGATGGGGCCAACGTCCTGACTTTC,CAISLGDRGDGANVLTF
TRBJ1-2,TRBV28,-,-,TGTGCCAGCAGTTTTCTGTTGAACAGGGCTGCTAGGTATGGCTACACCTTC,CASSFLLNRAARYGYTF
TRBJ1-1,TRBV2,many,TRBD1,TGTGCCAGCGTCAGGGACAGGCAGGCTGAAGCTTTCTTT,CASVRDRQAEAFF
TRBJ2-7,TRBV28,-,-,TGTGCCAGCAGTTTAGGGCAAGCCCACGAGCAGTACTTC,CASSLGQAHEQYF
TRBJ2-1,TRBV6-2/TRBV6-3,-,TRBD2,TGTGCCAGCAGTTCTAGCGGGAGGGCCTCCTACAATGAGCAGTTCTTC,CASSSSGRASYNEQFF
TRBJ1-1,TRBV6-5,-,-,TGTGCCAGCGCCCTATCGGGGAGCGGGAACACTGAAGCTTTCTTT,CASALSGSGNTEAFF
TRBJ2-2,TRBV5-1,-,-,TGCGCCAGCAGCTTGGACGGGAGACCGAACACCGGGGAGCTGTTTTTT,CASSLDGRPNTGELFF
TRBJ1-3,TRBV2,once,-,TGTGCCAGCAGTGAACTCCTCGGAAACACCATATATTTT,CASSELLGNTIYF
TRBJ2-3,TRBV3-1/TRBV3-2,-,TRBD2,TGTGCCAGCAGCCAACGGGGGGGCCATCATACGCAGTATTTT,CASSQRGGHHTQYF
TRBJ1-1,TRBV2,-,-,TGTGCCAGCAGTGAAGGTTTGGAAACGGGAATGAACACTGAAGCTTTCTTT,CASSEGLETGMNTEAFF
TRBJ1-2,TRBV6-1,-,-,TGTGCCAGCAGTGAAGTTTGGGGAAGCGGGAACTATGGCTACACCTTC,CASSEVWGSGNYGYTF
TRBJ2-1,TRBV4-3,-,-,TGCGCCAGCAGCCATAAAGGGACGGGGGACTACAATGAGCAGTTCTTC,CASSHKGTGDYNEQFF
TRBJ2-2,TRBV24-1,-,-,TGTGCCACCAGTGTTCTTTCCACCGGGGAGCTGTTTTTT,CATSVLSTGELFF
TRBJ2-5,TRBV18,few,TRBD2,TGTGCCAGCTCACCACGGACGGGAGGGCAAGAGACCCAGTACTTC,CASSPRTGGQETQYF
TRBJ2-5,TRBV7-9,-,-,TGTGCCAGCAGCCCGAAGATCAGGGTAGGAGAGACCCAGTACTTC,CASSPKIRVGETQYF
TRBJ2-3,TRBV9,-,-,TGTGCCAGCAGCACTAGGGATAGCACAGATACGCAGTATTTT,CASSTRDSTDTQYF
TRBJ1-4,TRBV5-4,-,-,TGTGCCAGCAGCTCCCTTAATGAAAAACTGTTTTTT,CASSSLNEKLFF
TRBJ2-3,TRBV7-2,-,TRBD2,TGTGCCAGCAGCTTAAGCGGGATGAGCACAGATACGCAGTATTTT,CASSLSGMSTDTQYF
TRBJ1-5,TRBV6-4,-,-,TGTGCCAGCAGTGTTTCAGGAAATCAGCCCCAGCATTTT,CASSVSGNQPQHF
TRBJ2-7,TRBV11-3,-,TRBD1,TGTGCCAGCAGCGGACAGGGGGGCGACGAGCAGTACTTC,CASSGQGGDEQYF
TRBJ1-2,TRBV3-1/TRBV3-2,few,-,TGTGCCAGCAGCCAAATAGGGGGACCCTATGGCTACACCTTC,CASSQIGGPYGYTF
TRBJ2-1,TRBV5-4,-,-,TGTGCCAGCAGCCTTAGCGGCCCCTACAATGAGCAGTTCTTC,CASSLSGPYNEQFF
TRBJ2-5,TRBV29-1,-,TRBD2,TGCAGCGGGGAGCGGGGGGGCCGGGAGACCCAGTACTTC,CSGERGGRETQYF
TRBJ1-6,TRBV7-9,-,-,TGTGCCAGCCAAACCACAGGGAACTTCGGTTCACCCCTCCACTTT,CASQTTGNFGSPLHF
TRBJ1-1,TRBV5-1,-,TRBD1,TGCGCCAGCAGCGCCCGAGGGACAGGGGAGACTGAAGCTTTCTTT,CASSARGTGETEAFF
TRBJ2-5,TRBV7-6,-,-,TGTGCCAGCAGCTTAGCGGGCAGGGTGTACCAAGAGACCCAGTACTTC,CASSLAGRVYQETQYF
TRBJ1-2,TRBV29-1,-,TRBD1,TGCAGCGTTGAAAACCCACATATCGTGACCGGGACAGGCGTTAACTATGGCTACACCTTC,CSVENPHIVTGTGVNYGYTF
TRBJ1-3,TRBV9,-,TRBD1,TGTGCCAGCAGCCCAGAAAGGGGACAGGGTATGTGGGGAAACACCATATATTTT,CASSPERGQGMWGNTIYF
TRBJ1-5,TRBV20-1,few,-,TGCAGTGCGAGTCCCTCACAGGGCAATCAGCCCCAGCATTTT,CSASPSQGNQPQHF
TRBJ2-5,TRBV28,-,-,TGTGCCAGCAGCCCAAATCAAGCTCTTAAAGAGACCCAGTACTTC,CASSPNQALKETQYF
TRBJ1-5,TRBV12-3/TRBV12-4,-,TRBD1,TGTGCCAGCAGTGTGACAGGGGCTAAGCCCCAGCATTTT,CASSVTGAKPQHF
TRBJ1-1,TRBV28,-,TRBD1,TGTGCCACCGACAGGGCTCGGGGCACTGAAGCTTTCTTT,CATDRARGTEAFF
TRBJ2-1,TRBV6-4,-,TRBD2,TGTGCCAGCAGTCGGACTAGCGGAGAGAGCAATGAGCAGTTCTTC,CASSRTSGESNEQFF
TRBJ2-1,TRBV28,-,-,TGTGCCAGCAGTCCCCCAGGCCTAGCGTCCCATGAGCAGTTCTTC,CASSPPGLASHEQFF
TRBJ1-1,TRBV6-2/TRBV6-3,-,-,TGTGCCAGCAGTTTTCCAGGGAACACTGAAGCTTTCTTT,CASSFPGNTEAFF